Listed below are T cell receptor beta chains from one sample, sequenced in a study of T-cell memory formation after mild COVID-19. TCRdb called the 5' RACE reads again in MiXCR, with one record for every CDR3 protein. The sample holds 300,000 to 400,000 distinct CDR3 sequences, roughly 21% seen once. Sequenced input: PBMCs or a T cell subset sorted from them (not recorded which). The receptors originated from an adult woman who had mild COVID-19 (a few samples of this study predate the infection). Cell type and time point are not known. Both conserved end residues are part of each CDR3. Fields, in order: D gene, J gene, V gene, clone size, CDR3 DNA, CDR3 protein. A D gene is named only where the DNA matches it firmly. A row's size may be missing; if present it is once, few, many or a size class.

TRBD2,TRBJ2-1,TRBV10-3,few,TGTGCCATCAGTTATAGCGGGGGGAACAATGAGCAGTTCTTC,CAISYSGGNNEQFF
TRBD2,TRBJ2-7,TRBV9,.,TGTGCCAGCAGCGTAGACAGCGGGAGCGGGGTCGAGCAGTACTTC,CASSVDSGSGVEQYF
TRBD2,TRBJ2-7,TRBV10-3,.,TGTGCCATCAGTGAAGGGGCCCGGACTAGCTCCTACGAGCAGTACTTC,CAISEGARTSSYEQYF
TRBD2,TRBJ2-3,TRBV6-2/TRBV6-3,.,TGTGCCAGCAGTTACTCAGCGGGAGCGACAGATACGCAGTATTTT,CASSYSAGATDTQYF
.,TRBJ1-2,TRBV5-1,.,TGCGCCAGCAGCTTGGACGGAACTTCAACCTATGGCTACACCTTC,CASSLDGTSTYGYTF
.,TRBJ1-2,TRBV6-2/TRBV6-3,.,TGTGCCAGCAGTTACCCTGGCTACACCTTC,CASSYPGYTF
.,TRBJ1-2,TRBV7-9,.,TGTGCCAGCAGCTACTTCCCGGGACCGCTTTCAGGCTACACCTTC,CASSYFPGPLSGYTF
TRBD1,TRBJ2-7,TRBV7-2,few,TGTGCCAGCAGCTCATCAGGACAGGCGTTCTACGAGCAGTACTTC,CASSSSGQAFYEQYF
.,TRBJ2-2,TRBV5-6,few,TGTGCCAGCAGCTTGCAGCAGGGCGTGCTGTTTTTT,CASSLQQGVLFF
.,TRBJ1-3,TRBV27,few,TGTGCCAGCAGTTTCGGCTATGGAAACACCATATATTTT,CASSFGYGNTIYF
.,TRBJ2-7,TRBV27,.,TGTGCCAGCAGCTTTAGAGGGGGCGGGATTCAGTACTTC,CASSFRGGGIQYF
.,TRBJ1-1,TRBV28,few,TGTGCCAGCAGTCCCCGGGGGGCTGAAGCTTTCTTT,CASSPRGAEAFF
.,TRBJ2-1,TRBV11-2,.,TGTGCCAGCAGCTTAAGGGGCGCTGAGCAGTTCTTC,CASSLRGAEQFF
TRBD2,TRBJ2-3,TRBV15,few,TGTGCCACCAGCAGAAAAAGCGGGGGGGCCACAGATACGCAGTATTTT,CATSRKSGGATDTQYF
.,TRBJ1-1,TRBV4-1,.,TGCGCCAGCAGCCGGGCGACCGTGCAAACTGAAGCTTTCTTT,CASSRATVQTEAFF
.,TRBJ2-7,TRBV7-9,.,TGTGCCAGCAGCAGCCGGGAGTTCTACGAGCAGTACTTC,CASSSREFYEQYF
TRBD2,TRBJ2-1,TRBV5-6,.,TGTGCCAGCAGCTTGGTAGCGGGAGTCTTTGAGCAGTTCTTC,CASSLVAGVFEQFF
.,TRBJ1-1,TRBV5-1,.,TGCGCCAGCAGCCAGTCTGCGACGGGGACTAACACTGAAGCTTTCTTT,CASSQSATGTNTEAFF
.,TRBJ2-3,TRBV11-2,.,TGTGCCAGCAGCTTAGGAAGATTAGCGGATAGCACAGATACGCAGTATTTT,CASSLGRLADSTDTQYF
TRBD1,TRBJ1-4,TRBV29-1,.,TGCAGCGTTGTTAACCCCAGGGGGGGGAATGAAAAACTGTTTTTT,CSVVNPRGGNEKLFF
.,TRBJ1-2,TRBV24-1,.,TGTGCCACCAGTGACCGCTTTTACTATGGCTACACCTTC,CATSDRFYYGYTF
.,TRBJ2-3,TRBV30,few,TGTGCCTGGAGTCGGGGGCGGGGGCAGTTTAGCGCAGATACGCAGTATTTT,CAWSRGRGQFSADTQYF
TRBD2,TRBJ2-1,TRBV7-9,.,TGTGCCAGCAGCCCCCCAGGGGGACTAGCGGGGTTAACCTCCTACAATGAGCAGTTCTTC,CASSPPGGLAGLTSYNEQFF
.,TRBJ1-2,TRBV12-3/TRBV12-4,.,TGTGCCAGCAGTGCTGGACAGTACGGCTACACCTTC,CASSAGQYGYTF
.,TRBJ2-4,TRBV14,few,TGTGCCAGCAGCCAAGATACGGGAGTCAAAAACATTCAGTACTTC,CASSQDTGVKNIQYF
.,TRBJ1-3,TRBV3-1,.,TGTGCCAGCAGCCAAGGGACAACTGGAAACACCATATATTTT,CASSQGTTGNTIYF
.,TRBJ2-3,TRBV7-6,.,TGTGCCAGCAGCGACCGGGCCACTAGCACAGATACGCAGTATTTT,CASSDRATSTDTQYF
TRBD1,TRBJ2-1,TRBV7-3,.,TGTGCCAGCAGCCCTGACAGGGCTTCCTACAATGAGCAGTTCTTC,CASSPDRASYNEQFF
.,TRBJ1-1,TRBV3-1,once,TGTGCCAGCAGCCAAGGGCGGGCGAACACTGAAGCTTTCTTT,CASSQGRANTEAFF
TRBD2,TRBJ2-3,TRBV7-9,once,TGTGCCAGCAGCCCGGGACTAGCGATAAGCACAGATACGCAGTATTTT,CASSPGLAISTDTQYF
.,TRBJ2-1,TRBV12-3/TRBV12-4,.,TGTGCCAGCAGTTCGCGGGTTGAGCAGTTCTTC,CASSSRVEQFF
.,TRBJ2-2,TRBV9,.,TGTGCCAGCACCCATGCTGGGCCGGAGTCGAACACCGGGGAGCTGTTTTTT,CASTHAGPESNTGELFF
TRBD2,TRBJ2-1,TRBV7-9,.,TGTGCCAGCAGCTTATCCAGCGGGAAGGTCTTC,CASSLSSGKVF
.,TRBJ2-7,TRBV7-8,many,TGTGCCAGCACCTGGGACACTTACTACGAGCAGTACTTC,CASTWDTYYEQYF
TRBD2,TRBJ2-1,TRBV6-6,few,TGTGCCAGCAGTCCCGGGACTAGCGGAAGTGTTGAGCAGTTCTTC,CASSPGTSGSVEQFF
TRBD1,TRBJ1-5,TRBV20-1,.,TGCAGTGCTGGGACAGGGCGGGTCCGGCAGCCCCAGCATTTT,CSAGTGRVRQPQHF
TRBD2,TRBJ2-3,TRBV6-5,.,TGTGCCAGCAGTCGACGGATTAGCGGGAGGGGTGTCACAGATACGCAGTATTTT,CASSRRISGRGVTDTQYF
TRBD1,TRBJ1-1,TRBV11-3,.,TGTGCCAGCAGCTTAGCTAGGGACAGCTGGAACACTGAAGCTTTCTTT,CASSLARDSWNTEAFF
.,TRBJ2-7,TRBV14,.,TGTGCCAGCAGCCCTCGGGTAGGGGTCGTTCGCGAGCAGTACTTC,CASSPRVGVVREQYF
TRBD2,TRBJ2-3,TRBV20-1,few,TGCAGTGCCCTCGTGACTAGCGGGGGCCCAGATACGCAGTATTTT,CSALVTSGGPDTQYF
.,TRBJ2-1,TRBV15,.,TGTGCCACCAGCAGAGAGGGTGGAGGGGGCGTCAGGCAGTTCTTC,CATSREGGGGVRQFF
TRBD2,TRBJ2-7,TRBV10-3,few,TGTGCCATCAGCCCCGGGACTAGAGGGGCCTACGAGCAGTACTTC,CAISPGTRGAYEQYF